This TCR beta chain comes out of a study of regulatory T cells in long-lasting Graves disease. Time point noted: newly diagnosed GD, antithyroid drugs for less than 3 months. The TCR library was made from RNA that had been extracted from PBMCs in TRIzol. This CDR3 spans 14 amino acids. The V and J ends lost 5 bases and 8 bases, in that order; junction bases with no gene match: 9. Germline V gene data show CDR1 as MNHEY and CDR2 as SVGEGT. Through Arm-PCR of CDR3 regions and iRepertoire HTBI primers, TCR beta libraries were built. In the authors' workflow: Sequenced samples collectively carried roughly 60 TRBV and 14 TRBJ segments. MiXCR was run by TCRdb on the multiplex PCR reads, yielding one entry per CDR3 protein. The V and J calls reflect TCRdb's pipeline rather than the authors' work. The repertoire includes 450,000 to 500,000 distinct CDR3 sequences, around 15% of them detected once, and 12% sits in the top ten.

These data were likewise used in another study, on T cells in Graves' hyperthyroidism and ophthalmopathy. As that study records: Clinicians diagnosed patients from clinical symptoms, serum thyroxine and TRAb, thyroid ultrasound and orbital computed tomography. The HTBI set primed first-round TCR CDR3 RT-PCR.

This clonotype was obtained from a man aged 35-49 years with Graves disease. This chain connects TRBV6-2 or TRBV6-3 to TRBJ2-1, with 7 bases identical to TRBD2. The material sequenced was peripheral blood mononuclear cells (PBMCs), taken at new diagnosis, from a patient treated with antithyroid drugs. CDR3 loop: CASSPIQAGDEQFF. CDR3 DNA sequence: TGTGCCAGCAGTCCTATCCAGGCGGGAGATGAGCAGTTCTTC.